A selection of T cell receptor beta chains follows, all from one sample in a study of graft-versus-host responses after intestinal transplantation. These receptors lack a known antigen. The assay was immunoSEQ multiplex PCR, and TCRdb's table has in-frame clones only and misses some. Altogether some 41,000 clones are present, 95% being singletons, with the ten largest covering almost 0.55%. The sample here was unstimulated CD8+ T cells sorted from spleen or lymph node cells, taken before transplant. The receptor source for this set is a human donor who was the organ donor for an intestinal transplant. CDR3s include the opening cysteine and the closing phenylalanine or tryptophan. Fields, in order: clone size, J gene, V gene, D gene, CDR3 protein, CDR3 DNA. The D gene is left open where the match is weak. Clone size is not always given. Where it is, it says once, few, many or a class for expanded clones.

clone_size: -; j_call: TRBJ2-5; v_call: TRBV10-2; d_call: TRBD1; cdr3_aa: CASRRGGRGRGETQYF; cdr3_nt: TGCGCCAGCAGGAGGGGAGGCAGGGGGCGCGGGGAGACCCAGTACTTC
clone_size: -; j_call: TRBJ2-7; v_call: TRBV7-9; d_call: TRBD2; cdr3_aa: CASSYATSGGPHMYF; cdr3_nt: TGTGCCAGCAGCTATGCGACTAGCGGGGGGCCCCACATGTACTTC
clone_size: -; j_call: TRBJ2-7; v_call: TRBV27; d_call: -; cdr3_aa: CASSLFGGQNYEQYF; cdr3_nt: TGTGCCAGCAGTTTATTTGGTGGACAGAATTACGAGCAGTACTTC
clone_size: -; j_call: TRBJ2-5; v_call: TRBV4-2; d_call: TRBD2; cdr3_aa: CASSQVASGGPFQETQYF; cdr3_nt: TGTGCCAGCAGCCAAGTGGCTAGCGGGGGACCTTTCCAAGAGACCCAGTACTTC
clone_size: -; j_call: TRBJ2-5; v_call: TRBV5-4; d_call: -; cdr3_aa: CASTQDRNQETQYF; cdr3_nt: TGTGCCAGCACCCAAGACAGAAACCAAGAGACCCAGTACTTC
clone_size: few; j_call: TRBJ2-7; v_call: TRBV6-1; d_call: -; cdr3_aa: CASSEDQSIYEQYF; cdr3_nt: TGTGCCAGCAGTGAAGACCAGAGCATTTACGAGCAGTACTTC
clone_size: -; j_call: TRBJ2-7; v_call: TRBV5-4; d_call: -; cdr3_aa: CASTGEASYEQYF; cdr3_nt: TGTGCCAGCACGGGCGAGGCCTCCTACGAGCAGTACTTC
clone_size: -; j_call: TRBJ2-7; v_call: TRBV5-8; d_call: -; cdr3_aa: CASRTHSGEQYF; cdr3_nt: TGTGCCAGCAGGACTCACTCGGGAGAGCAGTACTTC
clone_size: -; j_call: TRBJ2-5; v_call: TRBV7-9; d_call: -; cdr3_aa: CASSPDRGGAQETQYF; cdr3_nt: TGTGCCAGCAGCCCCGATAGGGGGGGGGCCCAAGAGACCCAGTACTTC
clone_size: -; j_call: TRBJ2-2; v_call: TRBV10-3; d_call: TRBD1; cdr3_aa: CAIGNINRDRGTGELFF; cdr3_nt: TGTGCCATCGGAAATATTAACCGGGACAGGGGAACCGGGGAGCTGTTTTTT
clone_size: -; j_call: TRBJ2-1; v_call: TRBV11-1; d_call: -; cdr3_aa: CASSLAGGPGGEQFF; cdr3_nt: TGTGCCAGCAGCTTAGCGGGGGGGCCTGGAGGAGAGCAGTTCTTC
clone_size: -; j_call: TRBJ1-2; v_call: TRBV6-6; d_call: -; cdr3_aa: CAVTEGHYGYTF; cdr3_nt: TGTGCCGTAACCGAGGGGCACTATGGCTACACCTTC
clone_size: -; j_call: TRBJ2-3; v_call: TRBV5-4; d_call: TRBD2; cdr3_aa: CAYYPERGGRNTQYF; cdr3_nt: TGTGCCTACTACCCGGAGCGGGGGGGCCGGAATACGCAGTATTTT
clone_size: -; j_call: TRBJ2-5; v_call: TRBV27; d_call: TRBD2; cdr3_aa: CASTKGTSGGPSETQYF; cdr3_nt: TGTGCCAGCACCAAAGGGACTAGCGGGGGGCCCTCGGAGACCCAGTACTTC
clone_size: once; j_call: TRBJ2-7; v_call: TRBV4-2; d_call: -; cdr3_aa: CASSHYREVDEQYF; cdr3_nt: TGTGCCAGCAGCCACTACAGGGAAGTTGACGAGCAGTACTTC
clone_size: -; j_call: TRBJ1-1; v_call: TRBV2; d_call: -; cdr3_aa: CASSKTDEHTEAFF; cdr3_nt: TGTGCCAGCAGTAAGACAGATGAGCACACTGAAGCTTTCTTT
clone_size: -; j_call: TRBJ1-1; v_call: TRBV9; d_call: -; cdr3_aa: CASSVEDRMSGTEAFF; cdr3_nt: TGTGCCAGCAGCGTAGAGGACCGGATGAGTGGCACTGAAGCTTTCTTT
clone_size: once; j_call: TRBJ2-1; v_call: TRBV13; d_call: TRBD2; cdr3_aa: CASSWGSGGAREQFF; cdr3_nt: TGTGCCAGCAGCTGGGGTAGCGGGGGGGCCAGGGAGCAGTTCTTC
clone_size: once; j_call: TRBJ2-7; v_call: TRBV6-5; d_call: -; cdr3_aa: CASNQGFEQYF; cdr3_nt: TGTGCCAGCAACCAGGGTTTCGAGCAGTACTTC
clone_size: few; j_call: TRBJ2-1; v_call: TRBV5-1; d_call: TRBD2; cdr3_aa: CASSEGTSGYNEQFF; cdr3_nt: TGCGCCAGCAGCGAGGGGACTAGCGGGTACAATGAGCAGTTCTTC
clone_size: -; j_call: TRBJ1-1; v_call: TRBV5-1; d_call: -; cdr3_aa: CASSRDSAEAFF; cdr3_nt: TGCGCCAGCAGCCGGGACTCGGCGGAAGCTTTCTTT
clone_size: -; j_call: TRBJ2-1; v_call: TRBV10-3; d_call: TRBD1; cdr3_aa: CAISETGQGYNEQFF; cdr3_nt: TGTGCCATCAGTGAGACGGGACAGGGCTACAATGAGCAGTTCTTC
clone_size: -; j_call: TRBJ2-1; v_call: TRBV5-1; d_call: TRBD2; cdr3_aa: CASSTSGGPYNEQFF; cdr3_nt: TGCGCCAGCAGCACTAGCGGGGGACCCTACAATGAGCAGTTCTTC
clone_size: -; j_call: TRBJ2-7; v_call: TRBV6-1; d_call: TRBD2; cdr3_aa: CASSSGLSTYEQYF; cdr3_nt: TGTGCCAGCAGTTCGGGACTATCAACCTACGAGCAGTACTTC
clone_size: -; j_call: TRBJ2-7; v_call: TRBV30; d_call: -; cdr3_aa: CAWRGGAGGPGEQYF; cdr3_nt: TGTGCCTGGAGGGGGGGGGCGGGCGGCCCTGGTGAGCAGTACTTC
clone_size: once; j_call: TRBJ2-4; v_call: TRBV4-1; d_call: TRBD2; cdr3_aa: CASSQPSGGYLAKNIQYF; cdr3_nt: TGCGCCAGCAGCCAACCTAGCGGGGGGTACCTAGCCAAAAACATTCAGTACTTC
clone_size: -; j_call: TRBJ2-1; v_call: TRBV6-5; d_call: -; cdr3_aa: CASSFDRTEQFF; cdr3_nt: TGTGCCAGCAGTTTCGACAGGACCGAGCAGTTCTTC
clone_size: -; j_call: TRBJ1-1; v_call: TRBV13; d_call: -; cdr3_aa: CASSLGNLNTEAFF; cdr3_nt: TGTGCCAGCAGCTTAGGTAATTTGAACACTGAAGCTTTCTTT
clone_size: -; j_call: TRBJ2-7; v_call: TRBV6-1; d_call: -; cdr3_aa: CASSEGTGSYEQYF; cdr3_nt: TGTGCCAGCAGTGAAGGAACAGGGTCCTACGAGCAGTACTTC